The 30 T cell receptor beta chains given below trace back to one sample, sequenced in a study of CD8 T cells in Susac syndrome. Random hexamers were used to reverse transcribe 0.5 to 1 ug of RNA. TCRdb analysed the immunoSEQ multiplex PCR reads with MiXCR anew, one entry per CDR3 protein. The sample carries about 120,000 distinct CDR3 sequences, 94% recorded once. The sample taken for sequencing was CD4+ T cells from PBMCs. The receptors here all came from a human donor in good health.

The genes are TRBV20-1 and TRBJ2-5, with D possibly matching TRBD1 (6 bases). CDR3 length: 14 residues. V gave up 4 bases and J gave up 1 base, with 13 bases separating them. The germline V gene has CDR1 DFQATT and CDR2 SNEGSKA (reference sequence). The CDR3 region has the DNA TGCAGTGCTACCCTTGGACAGAGCCAAGAGACCCAGTACTTC. Translating it yields CSATLGQSQETQYF.

V gene TRBV20-1 combines with J gene TRBJ2-1, with D hard to call. The CDR3 runs 14 residues. CDR1 and CDR2 (germline): DFQATT, SNEGSKA (reference sequence). V was clipped by 1 base and J by 4 bases, with 11 bases between them. The chain's CDR3 is CSARVSGIYNEQFF. The CDR3 bases are TGCAGTGCTAGAGTTTCTGGGATATACAATGAGCAGTTCTTC.

With respect to this clonotype: The germline gene is not matched at one end of the junction; a read error may be the cause. This sequence joins TRBV4-2 and TRBJ1-6; tentatively, D is TRBD1 (5 bases). The CDR3 loop spans 16 amino acids. Germline CDR1 LGHNA, CDR2 YNFKEQ. CDR3 sequence: CASSQGSGQGGSPPHF. Written as DNA, the CDR3 is TGTGCCAGCAGCCAAGGGTCGGGGCAGGGCGGATCACCCCCCCACTTT.

V usage is TRBV12-3 or TRBV12-4 and J usage is TRBJ1-4; 7 nucleotides agree with TRBD1. This CDR3 has 15 residues. With V trimmed by 5 bases and J by 10 bases, 13 bases remained unmatched. CDR3 sequence (DNA): TGTGCCAGCAGTCCCATGGACAGGCCAGATGGAAAACTGTTTTTT. It specifies CASSPMDRPDGKLFF.

The rearrangement links TRBV27 to TRBJ2-7; weak D call: TRBD1 (6 bases). V lost 4 bases and J 0 bases, leaving 10 bases between the germline ends. The CDR3 is 14 residues long. Germline V gene sequence: CDR1 MNHEY, CDR2 SMNVEV (reference sequence). Here the CDR3 reads CASSSHRVSYEQYF. The CDR3 region has the DNA TGTGCCAGCAGTTCACACAGGGTCTCCTACGAGCAGTACTTC.

Notes on this clonotype: Germline is not matched at one junction end, which may reflect a read error. The genes are TRBV5-1 and TRBJ2-1; no definite D call. The length of the CDR3 is 15 residues. Germline CDR1 and CDR2: SGHRS and YFSETQ. The CDR3 bases are TGCGCCAGCAGCCAGCCTCAGCATTCCTCCAATGAGCAGTTCTTC. Residues: CASSQPQHSSNEQFF.

This chain links TRBV2 with TRBJ1-4; possibly TRBD1 for D (6 bases). CDR3 length: 16 amino acids. V was clipped by 6 bases and J by 0 bases, with 14 bases between them. CDR1 is SNHLY and CDR2 is FYNNEI in the germline V gene. This CDR3 is CASRDRGSSTNEKLFF. CDR3 coding DNA: TGTGCCAGCAGGGACAGAGGCAGTTCAACTAATGAAAAACTGTTTTTT.

The chain combines TRBV29-1 with TRBJ1-1, with 7 bases identical to TRBD1. This CDR3 region has 11 residues. Per germline, CDR1 SQVTM and CDR2 ANQGSEA. Germline trimming cut 7 bases from V and 12 bases from J; bases unmatched to any gene: 11. The CDR3 is CSANSGTVTFF. The CDR3, as DNA: TGCAGCGCCAATAGTGGGACAGTGACTTTCTTT.

The V gene is TRBV29-1, the J gene TRBJ1-2; the D is unclear. Trimming cost V 2 bases and J 5 bases, with 15 bases left between them. The CDR3 length is 14 residues. Germline V gene data show CDR1 as SQVTM and CDR2 as ANQGSEA. The CDR3 nucleotides read TGCAGCGTTGAACGGGAAGCTACGGGTTATGGCTACACCTTC. Residues: CSVEREATGYGYTF.

The chain employs TRBV5-1 and TRBJ2-3; 10 bases are shared with TRBD2. In germline, CDR1 is SGHRS, CDR2 YFSETQ. The CDR3 loop spans 14 amino acids. The J segment lost 2 bases and the V segment lost 4 bases, leaving 1 base of the junction unmatched. Here the CDR3 DNA reads TGCGCCAGCAGCACTAGCGGGACCACAGATACGCAGTATTTT. Its protein product is CASSTSGTTDTQYF. Full variable domain (remainder filled in from reference TRBV5-1 and TRBJ2-3): KAGVTQTPRYLIKTRGQQVTLSCSPISGHRSVSWYQQTPGQGLQFLFEYFSETQRNKGNFPGRFSGRQFSNSRSEMNVSTLELGDSALYLCASSTSGTTDTQYFGPGTRLTVL.

This clonotype was seen a single time. The chain links TRBV2 to TRBJ2-3; no clear D gene. The CDR3 consists of 16 residues. V lost 6 bases, J lost 0 bases, and 16 bases lay in between. Germline V gene lookup returns CDR1 SNHLY and CDR2 FYNNEI. The CDR3 DNA sequence: TGTGCCAGCAGCCTAGGACGGATGATTAGCACAGATACGCAGTATTTT. It specifies CASSLGRMISTDTQYF.

Written as DNA, the CDR3 is TGTGCCAGCAGCTTAACAGGTGAAGGGTATGGCTACACCTTC. It encodes CASSLTGEGYGYTF. The chain carries TRBV7-2 and TRBJ1-2; the D gene is possibly TRBD1 (5 bases). V was shortened by 2 bases and J by 5 bases, with 12 bases between the two germline ends. Germline V gene data show CDR1 as SGHTA and CDR2 as FQGNSA. The CDR3 is made up of 14 amino acids.

In this sample, this clonotype turned up once. V is TRBV6-1 and J is TRBJ2-2; D possibly corresponds to TRBD2 (6 bases). Germline V CDR1 and CDR2: MNHNS, SASEGT. V gave up 6 bases and J gave up 0 bases, with 14 bases separating them. This CDR3 is 16 amino acids long. The CDR3 nucleotides are TGTGCCAGCAGCCAGGGACTGAAACCGAACACCGGGGAGCTGTTTTTT. It translates to CASSQGLKPNTGELFF.

In nucleotides, the CDR3 is TGTGCCAGCAGCTTGGAGTGGCCGGGGGCGTGGGAGACCCAGTACTTC. Protein product: CASSLEWPGAWETQYF. The chain links TRBV5-5 to TRBJ2-5, with D perhaps matching TRBD1 or TRBD2 (6 bases each). This CDR3 comprises 16 residues. V was clipped by 0 bases and J by 5 bases, with 17 bases between them. The germline CDR1 and CDR2 sequences are SGHKS and YYEKEE (reference sequence).

This clonotype was picked up one time. The chain employs TRBV29-1 and TRBJ2-2; 7 bases match TRBD1. Germline assignment: CDR1 SQVTM and CDR2 ANQGSEA. The CDR3 has 15 residues. V was pared by 6 bases and J by 5 bases, with 12 bases of the junction left unmatched. The CDR3 region is CSVLRDSPVTGELFF. CDR3 nucleotides: TGCAGCGTCCTCCGGGACAGCCCGGTTACCGGGGAGCTGTTTTTT.

CDR3 coding DNA: TGTGCCAGCAGCCAAGTGGAAATAGCGGGACCTACCGGGGAGCTGTTTTTT. It yields the protein CASSQVEIAGPTGELFF. The chain joins TRBV4-2 to TRBJ2-2; 8 nucleotides match TRBD2. Germline trimming cut 1 base from V and 5 bases from J; bases unmatched to any gene: 9. Looked up from germline, CDR1 is LGHNA and CDR2 is YNFKEQ. The CDR3 contains 17 residues.

CDR3 in DNA: TGCGCCAGCAGTCCACCAGGAGGGACAGGGGCAAAGCCCAACTATGGCTACACCTTC. Residues: CASSPPGGTGAKPNYGYTF. The V and J genes are TRBV23-1 and TRBJ1-2; 10 positions agree with TRBD1. TRBV23-1 is annotated as an ORF whose role is uncertain. The CDR3 extends over 19 amino acids. V was pared by 4 bases and J by 2 bases, with 16 bases of the junction left unmatched.

The gene calls are TRBV7-2 and TRBJ2-2, with 10 bases aligning to TRBD2. With 5 bases clipped from V and 6 bases from J, the junction kept 9 bases outside the gene matches. This CDR3 comprises 16 residues. Germline loops: CDR1 SGHTA, CDR2 FQGNSA. The CDR3 sequence: CASSPLAGVGSGELFF. In nucleotides, the CDR3 is TGTGCCAGCAGCCCCCTAGCGGGAGTGGGATCCGGGGAGCTGTTTTTT.

The V gene is TRBV7-2, the J gene TRBJ2-5; weak D call: TRBD2 (5 bases). Trimming cost V 1 base and J 1 base, with 13 bases left between them. The CDR3 loop spans 16 amino acids. Germline V lookup: CDR1 SGHTA, CDR2 FQGNSA. CDR3 region: CASSLGASQTQETQYF. CDR3 DNA sequence: TGTGCCAGCAGCTTAGGAGCTAGCCAGACCCAAGAGACCCAGTACTTC.

V is TRBV7-2 and J is TRBJ2-1; 7 nucleotides line up with TRBD1. The germline gives CDR1 SGHTA, CDR2 FQGNSA. This CDR3 spans 13 amino acids. Trimming took 1 base from V and 9 from J; bases not matched to a gene: 3. The CDR3 nucleotides read TGTGCCAGCAGCTTAGTTACAGGGGTTGAGCAGTTCTTC. It yields the protein CASSLVTGVEQFF.

This clonotype was picked up one time. V and J are TRBV28 and TRBJ2-2, with 8 nucleotides matching TRBD2. From germline, CDR1 is MDHEN and CDR2 SYDVKM. The CDR3 is made up of 16 amino acids. V gave up 0 bases and J gave up 4 bases; unmatched junction bases: 4. CDR3 in DNA: TGTGCCAGCAGTTTATGGGGCGGGAGGATCACCGGGGAGCTGTTTTTT. It codes for CASSLWGGRITGELFF. The full variable domain, with the rest looked up from reference TRBV28 and TRBJ2-2, is DVKVTQSSRYLVKRTGEKVFLECVQDMDHENMFWYRQDPGLGLRLIYFSYDVKMKEKGDIPEGYSVSREKKERFSLILESASTNQTSMYLCASSLWGGRITGELFFGEGSRLTVL.

The chain combines TRBV7-8 with TRBJ2-7; D gene ambiguous. Trimming pared 4 bases from V and 0 bases from J, leaving 10 bases between. The germline V gene encodes CDR1 SGHVS and CDR2 FQNEAQ. This CDR3 contains 14 residues. CDR3 nucleotides: TGTGCCAGCAGCTCCATACGTGACTCCTACGAGCAGTACTTC. This codes for CASSSIRDSYEQYF.

This rearrangement joins TRBV7-6 to TRBJ1-4; 8 bases agree with TRBD1. V shed 5 bases and J 3 bases; nucleotides not matched to a gene: 5. Germline CDR1 and CDR2: SGHVS and FNYEAQ. The length of the CDR3 is 15 residues. The CDR3 spells CASSPRGLANEKLFF. DNA for the CDR3: TGTGCCAGCAGCCCCAGGGGGCTGGCTAATGAAAAACTGTTTTTT.

The rearrangement joins TRBV9 to TRBJ2-1; the match to TRBD2 covers 9 bases. This CDR3 contains 15 residues. Unmatched junction bases numbered 5, after V lost 0 bases and J lost 7 bases. Germline V gives CDR1 SGDLS, CDR2 YYNGEE. The CDR3 sequence is CASSVGGLAGNEQFF. CDR3 nucleotides: TGTGCCAGCAGCGTAGGGGGACTAGCTGGGAATGAGCAGTTCTTC.

The chain joins TRBV28 to TRBJ1-2, with D possibly matching TRBD1 (5 bases). Germline loops: CDR1 MDHEN, CDR2 SYDVKM. Trimming left V 2 bases short and J 7 bases short, with 8 bases between. CDR3 size: 12 residues. CDR3 amino acids: CASSLEQAGYTF. The CDR3 DNA reads as TGTGCCAGCAGTTTAGAACAGGCTGGCTACACCTTC.

This chain uses TRBV29-1 with TRBJ2-1; TRBD2 matches 13 bases. The CDR3 spans 15 residues. The V segment lost 1 base and the J segment 10 bases; nucleotides outside the gene matches: 7. From germline, CDR1 is SQVTM and CDR2 ANQGSEA. DNA for the CDR3: TGCAGCGTTGAAGGGGAGGTACTAGCGGGAGGGGAGCAGTTCTTC. This encodes CSVEGEVLAGGEQFF.

This chain connects TRBV2 to TRBJ2-7; D uncertain. The V gene lost 5 bases and the J gene lost 7 bases, with 21 bases spanning the gap. The germline gives CDR1 SNHLY, CDR2 FYNNEI. The CDR3 runs to 15 residues. CDR3 DNA: TGTGCCAGCAGTCGACTTGACATACTTTTAGGGGAGCAGTACTTC. Translation gives CASSRLDILLGEQYF. Together with reference TRBV2 and TRBJ2-7, the CDR3 gives the full variable domain: EPEVTQTPSHQVTQMGQEVILRCVPISNHLYFYWYRQILGQKVEFLVSFYNNEISEKSEIFDDQFSVERPDGSNFTLKIRSTKLEDSAMYFCASSRLDILLGEQYFGPGTRLTVT.

This chain links TRBV24-1 with TRBJ2-7; 10 nucleotides align to TRBD2. The CDR3 contains 16 residues. The V and J ends lost 3 bases and 6 bases, in that order; junction bases with no gene match: 10. The V gene's germline CDR1 is KGHDR and CDR2 SFDVKD. CDR3 sequence: CATSDPTSGKLLEQYF. CDR3 DNA sequence: TGTGCCACCAGTGATCCAACTAGCGGGAAGCTCCTCGAGCAGTACTTC.

Only one count was recorded for this clonotype. V is TRBV13 and J is TRBJ2-2; D unresolved. The CDR3 is made up of 15 amino acids. Trimming stripped 3 bases from V and 6 bases from J, with 14 bases between. Germline CDR1 PRHDT, CDR2 FYEKMQ (reference sequence). The DNA for the CDR3 is TGTGCCAGCAGCTTCGGTTTTACGAGGCCCGGGGAGCTGTTTTTT. Its protein is CASSFGFTRPGELFF. Full variable domain (rest looked up from reference TRBV13 and TRBJ2-2): AAGVIQSPRHLIKEKRETATLKCYPIPRHDTVYWYQQGPGQDPQFLISFYEKMQSDKGSIPDRFSAQQFSDYHSELNMSSLELGDSALYFCASSFGFTRPGELFFGEGSRLTVL.

The CDR3 region is CASSFLTSGWGSTDTQYF. The CDR3 nucleotides read TGTGCCAGCAGCTTCTTGACTAGCGGGTGGGGGAGCACAGATACGCAGTATTTT. The chain combines TRBV7-2 with TRBJ2-3, with 10 bases lining up with TRBD2. Germline CDR1 SGHTA, CDR2 FQGNSA. The length of the CDR3 is 18 residues. V was pared by 3 bases and J by 0 bases, with 9 bases of the junction left unmatched.